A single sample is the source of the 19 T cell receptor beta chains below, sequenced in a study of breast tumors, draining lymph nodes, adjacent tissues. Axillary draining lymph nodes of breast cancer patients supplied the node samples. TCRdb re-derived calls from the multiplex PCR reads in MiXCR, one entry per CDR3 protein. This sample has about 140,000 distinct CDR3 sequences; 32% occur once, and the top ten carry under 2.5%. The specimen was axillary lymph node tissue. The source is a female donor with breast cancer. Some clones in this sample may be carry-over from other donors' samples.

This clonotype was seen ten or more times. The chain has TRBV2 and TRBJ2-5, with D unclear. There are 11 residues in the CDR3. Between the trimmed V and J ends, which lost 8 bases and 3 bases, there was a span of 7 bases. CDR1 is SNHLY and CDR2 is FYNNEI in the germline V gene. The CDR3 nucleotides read TGTGCCAGCCAATTGGAAGAGACCCAGTACTTC. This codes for CASQLEETQYF.

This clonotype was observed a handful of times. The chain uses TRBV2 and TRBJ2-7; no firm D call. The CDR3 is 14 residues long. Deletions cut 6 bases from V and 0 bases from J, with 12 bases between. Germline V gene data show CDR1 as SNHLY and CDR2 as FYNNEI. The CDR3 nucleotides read TGTGCCAGCAGCGAACCACGCCTCTCCTACGAGCAGTACTTC. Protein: CASSEPRLSYEQYF.

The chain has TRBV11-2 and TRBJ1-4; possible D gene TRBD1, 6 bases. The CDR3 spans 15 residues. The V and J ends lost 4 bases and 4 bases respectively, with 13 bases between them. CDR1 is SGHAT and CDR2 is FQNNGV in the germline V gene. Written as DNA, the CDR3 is TGTGCCAGCAGCTCGATCAGGGGACTTAATGAAAAACTGTTTTTT. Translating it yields CASSSIRGLNEKLFF.

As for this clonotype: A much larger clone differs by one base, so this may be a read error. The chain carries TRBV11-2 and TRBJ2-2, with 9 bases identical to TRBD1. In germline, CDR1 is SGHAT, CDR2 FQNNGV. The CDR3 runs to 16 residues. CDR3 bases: TGTGCCAGCAGCCCCCAACAGGGGGCGAACACCGGGGAGCTGGTTTTT. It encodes CASSPQQGANTGELVF.

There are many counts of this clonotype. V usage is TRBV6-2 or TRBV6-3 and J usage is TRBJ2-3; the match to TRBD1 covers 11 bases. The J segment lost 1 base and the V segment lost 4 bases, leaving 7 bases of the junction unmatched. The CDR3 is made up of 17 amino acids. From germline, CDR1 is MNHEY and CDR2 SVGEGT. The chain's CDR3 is CASSSGKGQGGTDTQYF. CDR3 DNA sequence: TGTGCCAGCAGTTCCGGGAAGGGACAGGGGGGCACAGATACGCAGTATTTT.

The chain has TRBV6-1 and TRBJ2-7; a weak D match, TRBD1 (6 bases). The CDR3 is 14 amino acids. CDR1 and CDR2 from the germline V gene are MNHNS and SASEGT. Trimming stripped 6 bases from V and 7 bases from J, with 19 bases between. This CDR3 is CASSPLQGLGEQYV. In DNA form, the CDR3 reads TGTGCCAGCAGCCCTCTCCAGGGGCTGGGGGAGCAGTACGTC.

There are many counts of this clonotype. In DNA form, the CDR3 reads TGTGCCAGCAGCCAATCCGGGGGGGAGTATGGCTACACCTTC. It encodes CASSQSGGEYGYTF. This chain joins TRBV4-2 and TRBJ1-2; TRBD1 is a possible D gene (5 bases). Trimming removed 2 bases at V and 5 bases at J, with 12 bases between. CDR3 length equals 14 residues. Per germline, CDR1 LGHNA and CDR2 YNFKEQ.

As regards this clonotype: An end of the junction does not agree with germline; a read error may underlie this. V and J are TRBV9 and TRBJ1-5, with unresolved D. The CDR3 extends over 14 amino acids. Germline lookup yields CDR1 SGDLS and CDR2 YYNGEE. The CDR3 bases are TGTGCCAGCAGCGTAGGACCGGGGTTCACGGCCCAGCCTTTT. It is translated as CASSVGPGFTAQPF. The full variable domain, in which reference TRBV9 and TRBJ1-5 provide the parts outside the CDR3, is DSGVTQTPKHLITATGQRVTLRCSPRSGDLSVYWYQQSLDQGLQFLIQYYNGEERAKGNILERFSAQQFPDLHSELNLSSLELGDSALYFCASSVGPGFTAQPFGDGTRLSIL.

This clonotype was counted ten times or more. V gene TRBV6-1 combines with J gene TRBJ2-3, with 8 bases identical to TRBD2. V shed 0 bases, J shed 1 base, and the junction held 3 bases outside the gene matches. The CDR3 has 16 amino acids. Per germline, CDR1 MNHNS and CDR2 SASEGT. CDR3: CASSEALLAGTDTQYF. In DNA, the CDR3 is TGTGCCAGCAGTGAAGCGCTACTAGCGGGCACAGATACGCAGTATTTT.

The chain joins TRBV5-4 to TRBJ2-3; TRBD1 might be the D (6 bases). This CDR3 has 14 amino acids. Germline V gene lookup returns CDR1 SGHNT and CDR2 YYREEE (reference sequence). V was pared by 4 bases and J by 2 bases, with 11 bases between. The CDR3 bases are TGTGCCAGCAGCGTACAGGGATTCACAGATACGCAGTATTTT. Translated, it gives CASSVQGFTDTQYF.

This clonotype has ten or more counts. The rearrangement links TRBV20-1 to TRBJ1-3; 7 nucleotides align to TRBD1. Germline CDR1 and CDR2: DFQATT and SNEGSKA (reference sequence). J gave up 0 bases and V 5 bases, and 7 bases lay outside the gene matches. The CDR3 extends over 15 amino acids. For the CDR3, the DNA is TGCAGTGCTTCCCCCCACAGGGGCTCTGGAAACACCATATATTTT. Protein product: CSASPHRGSGNTIYF.

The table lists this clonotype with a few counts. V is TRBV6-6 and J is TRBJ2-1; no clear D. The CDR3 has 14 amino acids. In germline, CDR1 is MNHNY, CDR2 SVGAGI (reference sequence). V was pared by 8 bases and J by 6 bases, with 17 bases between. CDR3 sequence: CASWRLPVGNEQFF. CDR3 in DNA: TGTGCCAGCTGGCGGCTGCCGGTTGGCAATGAGCAGTTCTTC.

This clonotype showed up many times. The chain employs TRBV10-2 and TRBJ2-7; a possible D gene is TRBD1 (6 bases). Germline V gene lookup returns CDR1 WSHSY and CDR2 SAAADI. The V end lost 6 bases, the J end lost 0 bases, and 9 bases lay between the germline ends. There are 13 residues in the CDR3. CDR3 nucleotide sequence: TGCGCCAGCAGGGACAGCCGCTCCTACGAGCAGTACTTC. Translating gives CASRDSRSYEQYF.

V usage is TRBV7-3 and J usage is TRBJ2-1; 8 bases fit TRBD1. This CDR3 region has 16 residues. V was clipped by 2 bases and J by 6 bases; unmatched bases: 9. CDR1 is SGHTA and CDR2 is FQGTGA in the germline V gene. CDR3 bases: TGTGCCAGCAGCTTAGGGGCAGGGGGCTGGGGCAATGAGCAGTTCTTC. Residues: CASSLGAGGWGNEQFF. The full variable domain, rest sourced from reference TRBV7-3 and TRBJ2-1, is GAGVSQTPSNKVTEKGKYVELRCDPISGHTALYWYRQSLGQGPEFLIYFQGTGAADDSGLPNDRFFAVRPEGSVSTLKIQRTERGDSAVYLCASSLGAGGWGNEQFFGPGTRLTVL.

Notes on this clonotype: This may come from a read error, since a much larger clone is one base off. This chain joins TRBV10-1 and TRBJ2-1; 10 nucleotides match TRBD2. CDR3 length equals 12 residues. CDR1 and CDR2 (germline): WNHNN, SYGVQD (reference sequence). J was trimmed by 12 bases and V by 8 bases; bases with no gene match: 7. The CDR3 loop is CASGERLAGQFF. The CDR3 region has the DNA TGCGCCAGCGGCGAACGACTAGCGGGGCAGTTCTTC.

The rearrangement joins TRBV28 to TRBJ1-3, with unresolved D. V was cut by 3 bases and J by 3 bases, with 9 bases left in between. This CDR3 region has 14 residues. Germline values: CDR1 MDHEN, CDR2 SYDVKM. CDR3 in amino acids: CASSFDGFGNTIYF. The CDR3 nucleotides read TGTGCCAGCAGTTTCGATGGCTTTGGAAACACCATATATTTT.

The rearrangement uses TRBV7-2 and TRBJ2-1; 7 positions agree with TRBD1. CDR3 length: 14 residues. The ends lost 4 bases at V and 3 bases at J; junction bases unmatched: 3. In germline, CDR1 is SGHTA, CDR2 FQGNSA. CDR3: CASSSRTGYNEQFF. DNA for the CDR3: TGTGCCAGCAGCTCACGGACAGGCTACAATGAGCAGTTCTTC.

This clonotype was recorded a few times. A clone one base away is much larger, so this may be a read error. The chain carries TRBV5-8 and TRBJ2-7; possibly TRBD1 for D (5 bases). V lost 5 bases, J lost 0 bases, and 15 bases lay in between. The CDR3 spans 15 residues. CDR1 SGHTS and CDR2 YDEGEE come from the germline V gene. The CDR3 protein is CASRTRTTSSYEQYV. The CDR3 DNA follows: TGTGCCAGCAGGACCCGGACAACAAGCTCCTACGAGCAGTACGTC.

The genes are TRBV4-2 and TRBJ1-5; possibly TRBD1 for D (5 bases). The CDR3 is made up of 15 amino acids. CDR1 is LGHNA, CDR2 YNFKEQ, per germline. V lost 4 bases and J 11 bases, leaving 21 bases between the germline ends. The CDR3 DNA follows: TGTGCCAGCAGCCTTTCCCGACGGGACCAAGAGACCCAGCATTTT. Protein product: CASSLSRRDQETQHF.